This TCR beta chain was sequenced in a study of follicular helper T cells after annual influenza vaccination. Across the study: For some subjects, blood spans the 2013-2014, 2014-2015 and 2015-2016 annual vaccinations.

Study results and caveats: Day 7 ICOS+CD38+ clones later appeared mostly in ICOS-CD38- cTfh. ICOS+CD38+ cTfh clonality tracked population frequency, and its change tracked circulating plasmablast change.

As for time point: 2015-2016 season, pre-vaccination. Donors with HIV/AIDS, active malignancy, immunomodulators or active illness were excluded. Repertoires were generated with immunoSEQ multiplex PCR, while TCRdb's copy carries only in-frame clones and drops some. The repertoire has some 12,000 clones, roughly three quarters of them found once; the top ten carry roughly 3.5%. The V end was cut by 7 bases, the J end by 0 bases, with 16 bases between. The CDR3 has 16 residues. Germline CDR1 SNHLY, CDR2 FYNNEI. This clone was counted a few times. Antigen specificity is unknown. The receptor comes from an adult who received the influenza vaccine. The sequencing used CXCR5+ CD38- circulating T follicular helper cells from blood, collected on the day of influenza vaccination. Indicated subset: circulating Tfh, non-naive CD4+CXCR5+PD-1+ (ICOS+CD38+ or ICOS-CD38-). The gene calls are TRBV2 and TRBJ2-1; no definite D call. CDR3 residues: CASKPDASSSYNEQFF. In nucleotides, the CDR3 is TGTGCCAGCAAACCTGATGCATCGAGCTCCTACAATGAGCAGTTCTTC.